These 8 T cell receptor beta chains share one sample of origin, sequenced in a study of beta chain features in type 1 diabetes. Study-level findings and limits: There was a moderate but significant shortening of TCRB CDR3s in all four CD4+ subsets of Type 1 diabetes patients.

No antigen has been identified for these receptors. The isolated RNA, all of it, was reverse transcribed, so expressed TCRB transcripts were what got sequenced. Only in-frame clones appear in the TCRdb table, and some are missing; sequencing was by immunoSEQ multiplex PCR. The table includes some 700,000 clones, over 10% detected once. Sequencing used naive CD4+ T cells from blood. The receptors stem from a man between 18 and 29 years old with type 1 diabetes.

The chain has TRBV19 and TRBJ2-1; 7 nucleotides align to TRBD1. Trimming removed 7 bases from V and 1 base from J; junction bases left unmatched: 4. Per germline, CDR1 LNHDA and CDR2 SQIVND (reference sequence). The CDR3 runs to 14 residues. CDR3 region: CASTQGVSYNEQFF. The CDR3 nucleotides are TGTGCCAGTACCCAGGGGGTTTCCTACAATGAGCAGTTCTTC.

This clone was seen a few times. The genes are TRBV7-3 and TRBJ2-2; perhaps TRBD1 as D (6 bases). Germline lookup yields CDR1 SGHTA and CDR2 FQGTGA. With 6 bases removed from V and 6 bases from J, the gap between germline ends came to 11 bases. The CDR3 runs 13 residues. The CDR3 loop is CASRSDRSGELFF. The CDR3 DNA sequence: TGTGCCAGCAGATCAGACAGGTCCGGGGAGCTGTTTTTT.

In this sample, this clone turned up a few times. V usage is TRBV11-3 and J usage is TRBJ2-2, with D possibly TRBD2 on 5 matching bases. The CDR3 length is 14 residues. CDR1 and CDR2 from the germline V gene are SGHNT and YENEEA. The V end was cut by 5 bases, the J end by 6 bases, with 13 bases between. CDR3 amino acids: CASSPTRGSGELFF. The CDR3 coding sequence is TGTGCCAGCAGCCCGACACGGGGATCCGGGGAGCTGTTTTTT.

This clone has just a few counts. The chain links TRBV7-9 to TRBJ2-2, with 8 bases lining up with TRBD1. The junction had 6 bases not matched to a gene; V was cut back by 6 bases and J by 0 bases. CDR1 SEHNR and CDR2 FQNEAQ come from the germline V gene (reference sequence). The CDR3 extends over 16 amino acids. The CDR3 DNA reads TGTGCCAGCAGTTCGAAGACAGGGGCGAACACCGGGGAGCTGTTTTTT. It specifies CASSSKTGANTGELFF.

The chain links TRBV25-1 to TRBJ2-7; a possible D gene is TRBD1 (5 bases). The CDR3 runs 15 residues. Trimming removed 3 bases from V and 5 bases from J, with 17 bases in between. Per the germline V gene, CDR1 is MGHDK and CDR2 is SYGVNS. CDR3 DNA: TGTGCCAGCAGTGATGGCAGGGCTTCGTCGGACGAGCAGTACTTC. It yields the protein CASSDGRASSDEQYF.

Notes on this clone: The junction departs from germline at one end; a sequencing error may be responsible. In the same sample, other DNA sequences code for this CDR3. V gene TRBV29-1 combines with J gene TRBJ1-1; no definite D call. This CDR3 region has 12 residues. Germline lookup yields CDR1 SQVTM and CDR2 ANQGSEA. CDR3 region: CSVGRANTEAFF. The CDR3 DNA reads TGCAGCGTTGGGCGGGCGAACACTGAAGCTTTCTTC.

This clone has more than one count but fewer than ten. CDR3 nucleotide sequence: TGTGCCAGCAGTGAAGGCTGGACCAGCAACTATGGCTACACCTTC. Protein: CASSEGWTSNYGYTF. The rearrangement joins TRBV6-1 to TRBJ1-2; D is undetermined. The CDR3 loop spans 15 amino acids. CDR1 and CDR2 (germline): MNHNS, SASEGT. The V end lost 1 base, the J end lost 2 bases, and 11 bases lay between the germline ends.

In its sample, this clone was seen a few times. The chain employs TRBV2 and TRBJ2-1; either TRBD1 or TRBD2 may supply D (5 bases each). This CDR3 is 16 amino acids long. The V gene's germline CDR1 is SNHLY and CDR2 FYNNEI. The V end was cut by 9 bases, the J end by 1 base, with 19 bases between. In nucleotides, the CDR3 is TGTGCCAGTACAGAGGCAGGGACCGGGTCCTACAATGAGCAGTTCTTC. Translating it yields CASTEAGTGSYNEQFF.